What follows are 19 T cell receptor beta chains derived from one specimen sequenced in a study of T cells of healthy individuals. TCRdb recomputed calls from the 5' RACE reads with MiXCR, one row per CDR3 protein. The table shows some 85,000 distinct CDR3 sequences, with around 5.1% occurring only once. These receptors originate from a female donor in good health.

This clonotype has just a few counts. The chain is built from TRBV20-1 and TRBJ1-1; no clear D. This CDR3 spans 11 amino acids. Germline CDR1 and CDR2: DFQATT and SNEGSKA (reference sequence). Deletions cut 4 bases from V and 5 bases from J, with 8 bases between. CDR3 region: CSAKVRTEAFF. The CDR3 nucleotides read TGCAGTGCTAAGGTTCGGACTGAAGCTTTCTTT.

In this sample, this clonotype turned up many times. The chain carries TRBV6-5 and TRBJ1-1; D is uncertain. This CDR3 is 16 amino acids long. V shed 2 bases and J shed 0 bases, with 13 bases lying between them. Germline values: CDR1 MNHEY, CDR2 SVGAGI. CDR3 sequence (DNA): TGTGCCAGCAGTTACGACGGCCCCCCGTTGAACACTGAAGCTTTCTTT. This gives the protein CASSYDGPPLNTEAFF.

The chain has TRBV4-2 and TRBJ1-4; D is undetermined. The V end lost 0 bases, the J end lost 7 bases, and 6 bases lay between the germline ends. The germline V gene has CDR1 LGHNA and CDR2 YNFKEQ. The CDR3 has 13 amino acids. CDR3 DNA: TGTGCCAGCAGCCAAGATCTCGGTGAAAAACTGTTTTTT. This encodes CASSQDLGEKLFF.

In its sample, this clonotype was seen many times. The V call is TRBV28, the J call TRBJ2-1; D is ambiguous. The V and J ends lost 8 bases and 1 base respectively, with 6 bases between them. This CDR3 is 12 amino acids long. The V gene's germline CDR1 is MDHEN and CDR2 SYDVKM. In nucleotides, the CDR3 is TGTGCCAGCGGAGTATCCTACAATGAGCAGTTCTTC. It specifies CASGVSYNEQFF.

This clonotype was detected many times. The chain has TRBV6-1 and TRBJ2-3; 14 bases are shared with TRBD2. Per germline, CDR1 MNHNS and CDR2 SASEGT. Germline trimming cut 4 bases from V and 1 base from J; bases unmatched to any gene: 19. The CDR3 extends over 22 amino acids. CDR3 nucleotides: TGTGCCAGCAGTGGAAATCTCGGACTAGCGGGAGGAGTCTGGGCGGGCACAGATACGCAGTATTTT. Translating gives CASSGNLGLAGGVWAGTDTQYF.

This clonotype was counted between two and nine times. The chain is built from TRBV5-1 and TRBJ2-1; TRBD1 aligns across 8 bases. CDR3 length: 16 amino acids. With V trimmed by 4 bases and J by 0 bases, 6 bases remained unmatched. Germline assignment: CDR1 SGHRS and CDR2 YFSETQ. DNA for the CDR3: TGCGCCAGCAGCAAGGGACAGGCAAGCTCCTACAATGAGCAGTTCTTC. This gives the protein CASSKGQASSYNEQFF.

The chain uses TRBV30 and TRBJ2-4, with D perhaps matching TRBD1 (6 bases). V was cut by 4 bases and J by 10 bases, with 11 bases left in between. Looked up from germline, CDR1 is GTSNPN and CDR2 is SVGIG (reference sequence). The length of the CDR3 is 11 residues. The CDR3 nucleotides are TGTGCCTGGACAACAGGGCCAATTCAGTACTTC. The encoded protein is CAWTTGPIQYF.

This clonotype was seen ten or more times. This rearrangement joins TRBV7-9 to TRBJ2-1; 9 nucleotides match TRBD2. From germline, CDR1 is SEHNR and CDR2 FQNEAQ (reference sequence). V was pared by 1 base and J by 8 bases, with 3 bases of the junction left unmatched. This CDR3 spans 14 amino acids. For the CDR3, the DNA is TGTGCCAGCAGCTTAGTGGCTAGCGGGGATGAGCAGTTCTTC. Its protein product is CASSLVASGDEQFF.

This clonotype was recorded many times. The chain recombines TRBV7-2 with TRBJ1-3; D remains unclear. The CDR3 has 15 amino acids. The ends were cut back, 5 bases at V and 4 bases at J, with 15 bases in the middle. CDR1 is SGHTA and CDR2 is FQGNSA in the germline V gene. The CDR3 DNA reads TGTGCCAGCAGCCCCCCCGGCTTAGCAGGAAACACCATATATTTT. Its translation is CASSPPGLAGNTIYF.

In this sample, this clonotype turned up many times. The chain has TRBV7-2 and TRBJ1-4, with 11 nucleotides matching TRBD1. This CDR3 has 15 residues. CDR1 and CDR2 from the germline V gene are SGHTA and FQGNSA. Trimming at V came to 5 bases and at J to 6 bases, leaving 5 bases not matched to a gene. CDR3 nucleotide sequence: TGTGCCAGCAGCGGGCGGACAGGGGGCTATGAAAAACTGTTTTTT. It translates to CASSGRTGGYEKLFF.

This clonotype was detected many times. DNA of the CDR3: TGTGCCAGCAGCGTGACAGGTTCCTTATACAATGAGCAGTTCTTC. This translates into CASSVTGSLYNEQFF. The chain recombines TRBV7-9 with TRBJ2-1; D might be TRBD1 (6 bases). V lost 5 bases to trimming and J lost 4 bases, with 15 bases between them. This CDR3 is 15 amino acids long. Germline assignment: CDR1 SEHNR and CDR2 FQNEAQ (reference sequence).

In its sample, this clonotype was seen a few times. CDR3 in amino acids: CASSLAGGVDEQYF. The CDR3 DNA reads TGTGCCAGCAGCTTAGCGGGAGGAGTCGACGAGCAGTACTTC. This chain connects TRBV6-5 to TRBJ2-7; TRBD2 matches at 10 bases. Germline V gives CDR1 MNHEY, CDR2 SVGAGI. CDR3 length: 14 residues. V was pared by 6 bases and J by 5 bases, with 7 bases of the junction left unmatched.

The chain joins TRBV4-3 to TRBJ2-7, with D tentatively TRBD1 (5 bases). V was pared by 0 bases and J by 6 bases, with 6 bases between. Germline CDR1 and CDR2: LGHNA and YSLEER. The CDR3 has 12 residues. CDR3 nucleotide sequence: TGCGCCAGCAGCCAAGATAGGGGCGAGCAGTACTTC. Protein sequence: CASSQDRGEQYF.

This clonotype was observed a few times. The chain links TRBV4-3 to TRBJ2-7; 11 nucleotides line up with TRBD1. Looked up from germline, CDR1 is LGHNA and CDR2 is YSLEER. V shed 2 bases and J 6 bases; nucleotides not matched to a gene: 6. This CDR3 is built from 15 residues. The CDR3 nucleotides read TGCGCCAGCAGCCAATTAGGACAGGGGGCTATCGAGCAGTACTTC. It codes for CASSQLGQGAIEQYF.

This chain joins TRBV5-4 and TRBJ2-1; D perhaps matches TRBD1 (5 bases). V gave up 0 bases and J gave up 9 bases, with 7 bases separating them. CDR3 length: 12 amino acids. CDR1 and CDR2 from the germline V gene are SGHNT and YYREEE (reference sequence). The CDR3 sequence is CASSLGGSEQFF. The CDR3 DNA is TGTGCCAGCAGCTTGGGGGGCAGTGAGCAGTTCTTC.

This clonotype came up many times. This chain links TRBV27 with TRBJ1-3, with D perhaps matching TRBD1 (5 bases). Trimming shortened V by 3 bases and J by 3 bases, and 9 bases separated the two germline ends. This CDR3 comprises 14 residues. Germline lookup yields CDR1 MNHEY and CDR2 SMNVEV (reference sequence). The CDR3 coding sequence is TGTGCCAGCAGTTTTGCAGGGAGTGGAAACACCATATATTTT. It translates to CASSFAGSGNTIYF.

In this sample, this clonotype turned up many times. This rearrangement joins TRBV20-1 to TRBJ2-2; 10 nucleotides match TRBD2. V trimming: 8 bases; J trimming: 3 bases; junction bases outside the gene matches: 6. The germline CDR1 and CDR2 sequences are DFQATT and SNEGSKA (reference sequence). The CDR3 contains 14 residues. In nucleotides, the CDR3 is TGCAGTCCGCTAGCGGGAGCGTACACCGGGGAGCTGTTTTTT. Protein: CSPLAGAYTGELFF.

This clonotype was counted only a few times. The V call is TRBV28, the J call TRBJ1-2; no clear D. Trimming stripped 7 bases from V and 7 bases from J, with 16 bases between. Germline V gives CDR1 MDHEN, CDR2 SYDVKM. The CDR3 consists of 13 residues. The CDR3 DNA reads TGTGCCAGCACCCGGACGGTCGCCGCTGGCTACACCTTC. Translating gives CASTRTVAAGYTF.

This clonotype was counted at least ten times. The chain joins TRBV3-1 to TRBJ2-3, with 8 bases fitting TRBD1. Germline CDR1 and CDR2: LGHDT and YNNKEL (reference sequence). With 1 base clipped from V and 6 bases from J, the junction kept 6 bases outside the gene matches. The CDR3 contains 15 residues. The CDR3 region is CASSQGTGPTDTQYF. The CDR3 region has the DNA TGTGCCAGCAGCCAAGGGACAGGGCCCACCGATACGCAGTATTTT.